Following are 26 T cell receptor beta chains from one sample sequenced in a study of shared clonotypes between healthy human individuals. Assay: immunoSEQ multiplex PCR; the TCRdb copy retains only in-frame clones and omits some. This sample carries around 2,000,000 clones, roughly 94% of them seen once, and the ten largest clones take 0.1% to 0.15%. Sequencing was carried out using naive CD4+ T cells sorted from blood. The subset here: CD45RA+ positively selected. The receptor source for this set is a man between 18 and 29 years old in good health.

The chain recombines TRBV28 with TRBJ1-5, with unresolved D. The CDR3 runs 15 residues. CDR1 MDHEN and CDR2 SYDVKM come from the germline V gene. V dropped 6 bases and J dropped 2 bases, with 14 bases sitting between them. CDR3 residues: CASSQPDIRNQPQHF. In DNA, the CDR3 is TGTGCCAGCAGCCAACCCGACATCCGCAATCAGCCCCAGCATTTT.

In its sample, this clone was seen once. V and J are TRBV5-6 and TRBJ1-1, with a tentative D call TRBD1 (5 bases). This CDR3 has 15 residues. Germline V gene data show CDR1 as SGHDT and CDR2 as YYEEEE. V gave up 4 bases and J gave up 0 bases, with 13 bases separating them. DNA for the CDR3: TGTGCCAGCAGCCCCCTAAAGACAGTGAACACTGAAGCTTTCTTT. Amino acids: CASSPLKTVNTEAFF. The full variable domain, its missing parts supplied by reference TRBV5-6 and TRBJ1-1, is DAGVTQSPTHLIKTRGQQVTLRCSPKSGHDTVSWYQQALGQGPQFIFQYYEEEERQRGNFPDRFSGHQFPNYSSELNVNALLLGDSALYLCASSPLKTVNTEAFFGQGTRLTVV.

The chain joins TRBV12-5 to TRBJ2-5; D gene unclear. Germline lookup yields CDR1 LGHNT and CDR2 FRNRAP. Trimming removed 2 bases at V and 5 bases at J, with 12 bases between. The CDR3 has 14 amino acids. CDR3 region: CASGLPHLWETQYF. Here the CDR3 DNA reads TGTGCTAGTGGTTTGCCCCACTTATGGGAGACCCAGTACTTC.

The chain joins TRBV6-1 to TRBJ2-3; 8 bases are a match to TRBD2. The CDR3 has 15 residues. V was pared by 0 bases and J by 4 bases, with 3 bases of the junction left unmatched. Germline values: CDR1 MNHNS, CDR2 SASEGT. CDR3: CASSEAAGVSDTQYF. The DNA for the CDR3 is TGTGCCAGCAGTGAAGCAGCGGGAGTTTCAGATACGCAGTATTTT.

The gene calls are TRBV9 and TRBJ2-1; 10 bases are shared with TRBD2. V gave up 2 bases and J gave up 2 bases; unmatched junction bases: 4. The germline V gene encodes CDR1 SGDLS and CDR2 YYNGEE. CDR3 length equals 16 residues. The CDR3 DNA reads as TGTGCCAGCAGCGTGGCCGGGACTAGCGCCTACAATGAGCAGTTCTTC. Protein sequence: CASSVAGTSAYNEQFF.

The rearrangement joins TRBV11-2 to TRBJ1-1; 9 positions agree with TRBD1. Germline V gene sequence: CDR1 SGHAT, CDR2 FQNNGV. The CDR3 totals 13 residues. After removal of 7 bases from V and 6 bases from J, the junction contained 6 bases not matched to a gene. DNA of the CDR3: TGTGCCAGCAACGTGGACAGGGGCGCTGAAGCTTTCTTT. Protein sequence: CASNVDRGAEAFF.

The V gene is TRBV2, the J gene TRBJ2-3, with 10 bases lining up with TRBD2. The CDR3 has 16 residues. Trimming removed 4 bases from V and 3 bases from J; junction bases left unmatched: 7. Germline V CDR1 and CDR2: SNHLY, FYNNEI. CDR3 loop: CASSGSPSGSTDTQYF. The CDR3 DNA follows: TGTGCCAGCAGTGGGAGCCCTAGCGGGAGTACAGATACGCAGTATTTT.

In DNA form, the CDR3 reads TGTGCCTGGGGGAGGGGGACCATGAACACTGAAGCTTTCTTT. This encodes CAWGRGTMNTEAFF. This chain joins TRBV30 and TRBJ1-1, with D maybe TRBD1 (6 bases). This CDR3 is built from 14 residues. CDR1 and CDR2 (germline): GTSNPN, SVGIG (reference sequence). V shed 5 bases and J shed 0 bases, with 13 bases lying between them.

The chain uses TRBV29-1 and TRBJ1-3, with 8 nucleotides matching TRBD1. Germline V CDR1 and CDR2: SQVTM, ANQGSEA. The V and J ends lost 6 bases and 2 bases, in that order; junction bases with no gene match: 3. This CDR3 has 13 amino acids. DNA for the CDR3: TGCAGCGTACAGGGGGAGGCTGGAAACACCATATATTTT. Its protein is CSVQGEAGNTIYF.

This chain joins TRBV18 and TRBJ1-1, with D unclear. The germline V and J ends were trimmed by 2 bases and 1 base, with 8 bases remaining between them. The CDR3 has 14 residues. The germline V gene encodes CDR1 KGHSH and CDR2 LQKENI. The CDR3 DNA reads TGTGCCAGCTCACCAACAAGGTCGAACACTGAAGCTTTCTTT. It codes for CASSPTRSNTEAFF.

The CDR3 DNA reads as TGCGCCAGCAGCAAATGGACAGGGGGATCCTACGAGCAGTACTTC. It codes for CASSKWTGGSYEQYF. V is TRBV5-1 and J is TRBJ2-7, with 10 bases that match TRBD1. V lost 4 bases, J lost 1 base, and 5 bases stayed unmatched. Germline V lookup: CDR1 SGHRS, CDR2 YFSETQ. CDR3 length: 15 residues. The full variable domain, completed using reference TRBV5-1 and TRBJ2-7, is KAGVTQTPRYLIKTRGQQVTLSCSPISGHRSVSWYQQTPGQGLQFLFEYFSETQRNKGNFPGRFSGRQFSNSRSEMNVSTLELGDSALYLCASSKWTGGSYEQYFGPGTRLTVT.

CDR3 in DNA: TGTGCCAGCTCTCGGACTAGTGCAGATACGCAGTATTTT. Translated, it gives CASSRTSADTQYF. This rearrangement joins TRBV18 to TRBJ2-3; 7 bases line up with TRBD2. Germline V gene data show CDR1 as KGHSH and CDR2 as LQKENI. V lost 6 bases and J lost 4; bases outside the gene matches: 4. CDR3 length equals 13 residues.

DNA for the CDR3: TGTGCCAGCAGCTTCCGGGGGGGTCAAGAGACCCAGTACTTC. The encoded protein is CASSFRGGQETQYF. The rearrangement uses TRBV7-9 and TRBJ2-5, with TRBD2 matching 8 bases. The CDR3 covers 14 residues. The germline gives CDR1 SEHNR, CDR2 FQNEAQ (reference sequence). V was clipped by 3 bases and J by 2 bases; unmatched bases: 2.

The genes are TRBV5-1 and TRBJ1-4, with TRBD1 as a possible D gene (5 bases). Germline V gene data show CDR1 as SGHRS and CDR2 as YFSETQ. This CDR3 contains 14 residues. The V and J ends lost 3 bases and 8 bases respectively, with 14 bases between them. CDR3 protein: CASSSLGREEKLFF. The CDR3 DNA reads as TGCGCCAGCAGCTCCCTGGGGCGGGAGGAAAAACTGTTTTTT.

The chain links TRBV6-6 to TRBJ2-3, with D hard to call. This CDR3 is 14 amino acids long. The V and J ends lost 4 bases and 0 bases respectively, with 8 bases between them. The germline V gene encodes CDR1 MNHNY and CDR2 SVGAGI (reference sequence). CDR3 loop: CASSFMTSTDTQYF. The CDR3 DNA follows: TGTGCCAGCAGTTTCATGACTAGCACAGATACGCAGTATTTT.

This clone was counted once. V usage is TRBV5-4 and J usage is TRBJ2-5; TRBD2 matches at 13 bases. Germline lookup yields CDR1 SGHNT and CDR2 YYREEE (reference sequence). CDR3 size: 16 residues. V dropped 4 bases and J dropped 3; count of bases not matched to a gene: 6. CDR3 nucleotide sequence: TGTGCCAGCAGCCCCCGGACTAGCGGGAGCAAAGAGACCCAGTACTTC. It codes for CASSPRTSGSKETQYF.

The chain joins TRBV6-5 to TRBJ2-7; D gene unclear. There are 14 residues in the CDR3. Trimming took 2 bases from V and 4 from J, leaving 12 bases between them. Germline V gives CDR1 MNHEY, CDR2 SVGAGI. The CDR3: CASSYGDTGYEQYF. The CDR3 DNA reads as TGTGCCAGCAGTTACGGAGACACCGGATACGAGCAGTACTTC.

This clone occurred once. This chain joins TRBV30 and TRBJ1-1; weak D call: TRBD1 (5 bases). This CDR3 is built from 15 residues. V was shortened by 2 bases and J by 6 bases, with 19 bases between the two germline ends. CDR1 and CDR2 (germline): GTSNPN, SVGIG (reference sequence). CDR3 nucleotide sequence: TGTGCCTGGAGTCGGGGACTCCCACAAGGCGCTGAAGCTTTCTTT. This sequence encodes CAWSRGLPQGAEAFF.

The chain employs TRBV2 and TRBJ2-5; D may be TRBD2 (6 bases). The germline gives CDR1 SNHLY, CDR2 FYNNEI. With 7 bases removed from V and 5 bases from J, the gap between germline ends came to 14 bases. CDR3 length: 13 amino acids. The CDR3 loop is CASKKEGRETQYF. The DNA of the CDR3 is TGTGCCAGCAAGAAGGAGGGCAGGGAGACCCAGTACTTC.

This rearrangement joins TRBV7-9 to TRBJ2-6, with D possibly TRBD1 on 6 matching bases. V was pared by 5 bases and J by 0 bases, with 11 bases between. The CDR3 length is 16 residues. In germline, CDR1 is SEHNR, CDR2 FQNEAQ (reference sequence). The CDR3 loop is CASSQGQTSGANVLTF. In DNA form, the CDR3 reads TGTGCCAGCAGCCAAGGACAGACCTCTGGGGCCAACGTCCTGACTTTC.

The chain recombines TRBV6-5 with TRBJ1-1; 7 nucleotides agree with TRBD1. The CDR3 loop spans 14 amino acids. Germline loops: CDR1 MNHEY, CDR2 SVGAGI. Trimming removed 5 bases from V and 4 bases from J; junction bases left unmatched: 7. CDR3 region: CASSRQGKGTEAFF. The CDR3 region has the DNA TGTGCCAGCAGTAGACAGGGTAAGGGCACTGAAGCTTTCTTT.

CDR3 in amino acids: CASSSRQQGHSPLHF. The CDR3 DNA reads TGTGCCAGCAGCTCCCGACAACAGGGCCATTCACCCCTCCACTTT. This chain joins TRBV27 and TRBJ1-6, with D maybe TRBD1 (6 bases). Trimming took 6 bases from V and 8 from J, leaving 17 bases between them. This CDR3 contains 15 residues. The germline gives CDR1 MNHEY, CDR2 SMNVEV (reference sequence).

Worth noting for this clone: The same CDR3 can be traced to other DNA sequences in this sample. V gene TRBV5-4 combines with J gene TRBJ2-6, with D hard to call. The CDR3 runs 15 residues. The germline V gene has CDR1 SGHNT and CDR2 YYREEE (reference sequence). Trimming shortened V by 0 bases and J by 1 base, and 5 bases separated the two germline ends. This chain's CDR3 is CASSLEGSGANVLTF. CDR3 in DNA: TGTGCCAGCAGCTTGGAGGGATCTGGGGCCAACGTCCTGACTTTC.

The chain recombines TRBV5-1 with TRBJ2-5; 8 bases agree with TRBD2. Germline CDR1 is SGHRS and CDR2 is YFSETQ. J was trimmed by 5 bases and V by 3 bases; bases with no gene match: 15. The CDR3 consists of 17 residues. The DNA for the CDR3 is TGCGCCAGCAGCTATATGGGGACGGGACTAGACTTTGAGACCCAGTACTTC. Protein: CASSYMGTGLDFETQYF.

V gene TRBV7-6 combines with J gene TRBJ1-2, with a possible D match to TRBD1 (6 bases). With 1 base removed from V and 7 bases from J, the gap between germline ends came to 13 bases. The CDR3 has 14 residues. CDR1 and CDR2 (germline): SGHVS, FNYEAQ. The CDR3 coding sequence is TGTGCCAGCAGCTTAGTGTCAGGGGATGGTGGCTACACCTTC. This encodes CASSLVSGDGGYTF. The entire variable domain, with the rest obtained from reference TRBV7-6 and TRBJ1-2, is as follows: GAGVSQSPRYKVTKRGQDVALRCDPISGHVSLYWYRQALGQGPEFLTYFNYEAQQDKSGLPNDRFSAERPEGSISTLTIQRTEQRDSAMYRCASSLVSGDGGYTFGSGTRLTVV.

The J gene is TRBJ2-7, the V gene TRBV18; TRBD2 agrees at 11 bases. Germline V gene data show CDR1 as KGHSH and CDR2 as LQKENI. V lost 3 bases to trimming and J lost 0 bases; unmatched junction nucleotides: 4. This CDR3 region has 16 residues. The CDR3 bases are TGTGCCAGCTCACCGGGACTAGCGGTGAACTCCTACGAGCAGTACTTC. Translated, it gives CASSPGLAVNSYEQYF.